This TCR beta chain was captured in a study of T cell responses to AZD1222 COVID-19 vaccine. Study-wide context: Second-dose groups at about 4 or about 12 weeks were pooled.

Germline CDR1 is SGHAT and CDR2 is FQNNGV. The germline V and J ends were trimmed by 1 base and 0 bases, with 8 bases remaining between them. The CDR3 has 15 amino acids. Regarding this clone: Its specificity is unknown.

Study-level points and caveats: At 160-218 and 743-854, vaccine-associated CD4 TCRs were dominant, and they spanned spike.

The table came from immunoSEQ multiplex PCR; TCRdb's copy has only in-frame clones and leaves some out. In the table there are over 85,000 clones, less than 90% of which are singletons. The TCR was taken from an adult in good health. This sample comprised peripheral blood, obtained on day 0 of AZD1222 vaccination. The chain couples TRBV11-2 to TRBJ2-3; D unclear. As DNA, the CDR3 is TGTGCCAGCAGCTTAGGGTCCGGAAGCACAGATACGCAGTATTTT. Translated: CASSLGSGSTDTQYF.